The TCR beta chain described here comes from a study of Ad26.COV2.S vaccination and SARS-CoV-2 variants. Study context: A COV1001 Ad26.COV2.S trial-arm participant provided the sample. Donor got 5x10^10 or 1x10^11 viral particles of Ad26.COV2.S. The study, taken as a whole, reports: The study found similar non-spike TCR breadth in vaccine and placebo recipients.

In germline, CDR1 is SGHTA, CDR2 FQGTGA. The CDR3 has 14 amino acids. V lost 7 bases, J lost 6 bases, and 7 bases stayed unmatched. Profiled with immunoSEQ multiplex PCR; TCRdb holds only in-frame clones, not every one. This table has about 480,000 clones, around 88% appearing once. Treatment: around 19 received Ad26.COV2.S at low or high dose, single or two shots; roughly five received placebo; per-sample allocation not given. Day 63 following the first vaccine or placebo injection was when the samples were taken. Ad26 vector vaccine expressed Wuhan-strain SARS-CoV-2 spike. Notes on this clone: Its specificity is not known.

V gene TRBV7-3 combines with J gene TRBJ2-2; 8 bases map to TRBD1. The sequence came from a person aged 18-65 years who received the Ad26.COV2.S COVID-19 vaccine or a placebo. Sequenced material: peripheral blood, taken in a trial of Ad26.COV2.S vaccine versus placebo. The CDR3 DNA follows: TGTGCCAGCACCCAACGACAGGGGTCCGGGGAGCTGTTTTTT. It codes for CASTQRQGSGELFF.